This passage covers 24 T cell receptor beta chains from one sample sequenced in a study of regulatory T cells in long-lasting Graves disease. To make TCR beta libraries, researchers used iRepertoire HTBI primers and Arm-PCR of CDR3 regions. TCRdb re-called the multiplex PCR reads with MiXCR, one entry per CDR3 protein. Altogether about 400,000 distinct CDR3 sequences are present, 15% to 19% being singletons, with the ten largest covering 22%. Noted time point: newly diagnosed GD, antithyroid drugs for less than 3 months. The authors made the TCR library using RNA they extracted from PBMCs. The starting material was peripheral blood mononuclear cells (PBMCs), obtained at new diagnosis, from a patient treated with antithyroid drugs. The receptors stem from a female donor with Graves disease.

This clonotype was recorded at least ten times. V usage is TRBV9 and J usage is TRBJ1-1, with D unclear. Germline CDR1 and CDR2: SGDLS and YYNGEE. Trimming cost V 0 bases and J 5 bases, with 11 bases left between them. CDR3 length: 14 amino acids. The CDR3 region is CASSVGHDKTEAFF. CDR3 nucleotide sequence: TGTGCCAGCAGCGTAGGACATGATAAAACTGAAGCTTTCTTT.

This chain uses TRBV29-1 with TRBJ1-2; no firm D call. Germline CDR1 is SQVTM and CDR2 is ANQGSEA. The V gene lost 6 bases and the J gene lost 0 bases, with 17 bases spanning the gap. CDR3 size: 15 residues. CDR3 DNA sequence: TGCAGCGTCCTTTTAACAGTAAACACTAACTATGGCTACACCTTC. Protein product: CSVLLTVNTNYGYTF.

V is TRBV7-6 and J is TRBJ2-3; 10 bases line up with TRBD2. The CDR3 loop spans 15 amino acids. In germline, CDR1 is SGHVS, CDR2 FNYEAQ. The junction had 4 bases not matched to a gene; V was cut back by 2 bases and J by 5 bases. CDR3 loop: CASSLQAGGLDTQYF. DNA for the CDR3: TGTGCCAGCAGCTTACAAGCGGGAGGGTTAGATACGCAGTATTTT. Full variable domain (remainder filled in from reference TRBV7-6 and TRBJ2-3): GAGVSQSPRYKVTKRGQDVALRCDPISGHVSLYWYRQALGQGPEFLTYFNYEAQQDKSGLPNDRFSAERPEGSISTLTIQRTEQRDSAMYRCASSLQAGGLDTQYFGPGTRLTVL.

There are a few counts of this clonotype. The CDR3 region is CASSLAGEFNGYTF. CDR3 coding DNA: TGTGCCAGCAGCTTAGCGGGGGAGTTCAATGGCTACACCTTC. The rearrangement links TRBV13 to TRBJ1-2, with a possible D match to TRBD1 (5 bases). V lost 1 base and J lost 6, with 12 bases in between. Germline loops: CDR1 PRHDT, CDR2 FYEKMQ (reference sequence). The CDR3 totals 14 residues. The whole variable domain, filled in from reference TRBV13 and TRBJ1-2, reads AAGVIQSPRHLIKEKRETATLKCYPIPRHDTVYWYQQGPGQDPQFLISFYEKMQSDKGSIPDRFSAQQFSDYHSELNMSSLELGDSALYFCASSLAGEFNGYTFGSGTRLTVV.

This clonotype was counted ten times or more. The chain employs TRBV12-5 and TRBJ1-5, with TRBD1 identical over 8 bases. The J segment lost 5 bases and the V segment lost 6 bases, leaving 3 bases of the junction unmatched. The CDR3 sequence is 13 residues long. Germline-derived CDR1 and CDR2 are LGHNT and FRNRAP. CDR3 sequence reads: CASGSQGDQPQHF. The CDR3 region has the DNA TGTGCTAGTGGCTCACAGGGGGATCAGCCCCAGCATTTT.

This clonotype has at least ten counts. The genes are TRBV3-1 and TRBJ1-6, with 7 bases identical to TRBD1. V dropped 0 bases and J dropped 7; count of bases not matched to a gene: 9. Germline CDR1 reads LGHDT; CDR2 reads YNNKEL (reference sequence). The CDR3 is made up of 17 amino acids. The CDR3 bases are TGTGCCAGCAGCCAAGAAGCAGGGGGGGTGGGGAATTCACCCCTCCACTTT. It codes for CASSQEAGGVGNSPLHF.

This clonotype was recorded a few times. The rearrangement links TRBV29-1 to TRBJ1-2; the D is unclear. Germline V gene lookup returns CDR1 SQVTM and CDR2 ANQGSEA. The length of the CDR3 is 11 residues. The V gene lost 1 base and the J gene lost 8 bases, with 8 bases spanning the gap. The DNA of the CDR3 is TGCAGCGTTGAAGGGGGAGAGGGCTACACCTTC. Translated, it gives CSVEGGEGYTF.

This clonotype showed up just a few times. The rearrangement links TRBV7-9 to TRBJ1-2; D is possibly TRBD1 (6 bases). Germline CDR1 SEHNR, CDR2 FQNEAQ (reference sequence). V dropped 4 bases and J dropped 6 bases, with 15 bases sitting between them. The CDR3 is 14 residues long. CDR3 region: CASSYHDRFHGYTF. The CDR3 DNA sequence: TGTGCCAGCAGCTACCACGACAGGTTTCATGGCTACACCTTC.

This clonotype was counted many times. The gene calls are TRBV6-1 and TRBJ2-3, with D uncertain. Trimming took 6 bases from V and 0 from J, leaving 16 bases between them. The CDR3 loop spans 16 amino acids. Germline V gives CDR1 MNHNS, CDR2 SASEGT. The chain's CDR3 is CASRAPHGYSTDTQYF. The CDR3 DNA sequence: TGTGCCAGCAGGGCCCCCCATGGCTATAGCACAGATACGCAGTATTTT.

This clonotype occurred many times. This sequence joins TRBV2 and TRBJ1-5; perhaps TRBD1 as D (5 bases). The CDR3 is 18 amino acids. V was cut by 7 bases and J by 0 bases, with 22 bases left in between. Germline V lookup: CDR1 SNHLY, CDR2 FYNNEI. Here the CDR3 DNA reads TGTGCCAGCATGAGTGGGCAGGGAGAGGCCTATAGCAATCAGCCCCAGCATTTT. This gives the protein CASMSGQGEAYSNQPQHF.

At least ten counts were recorded for this clonotype. The V gene is TRBV27, the J gene TRBJ2-7; D is tentatively TRBD1 or TRBD2 (5 bases each). This CDR3 has 14 residues. The germline CDR1 and CDR2 sequences are MNHEY and SMNVEV (reference sequence). Trimming cost V 5 bases and J 3 bases, with 14 bases left between them. The CDR3 DNA reads TGTGCCAGCAGTGGGGGTCAGGGCGGCTACGAGCAGTACTTC. It yields the protein CASSGGQGGYEQYF.

A word on this clonotype: This is likely an artifact of a read error, given a far larger clone one base away. This sequence joins TRBV2 and TRBJ2-1, with TRBD2 matching over 9 bases. There are 16 residues in the CDR3. Unmatched junction bases numbered 16, after V lost 8 bases and J lost 8 bases. CDR1 is SNHLY, CDR2 FYNNEI, per germline. CDR3 region: CASSDHLSGGVDEQFF. In DNA, the CDR3 is TGTGCCAGCTCCGATCATCTTAGCGGGGGCGTGGATGAGCAGTTCTTC.

In its sample, this clonotype was seen many times. The chain links TRBV28 to TRBJ2-2, with TRBD2 matching 7 bases. The V segment lost 3 bases and the J segment 4 bases; nucleotides outside the gene matches: 5. From germline, CDR1 is MDHEN and CDR2 SYDVKM. The CDR3 contains 15 residues. The CDR3 region has the DNA TGTGCCAGCAGTTTTGCATGGGGGGGCACCGGGGAGCTGTTTTTT. This encodes CASSFAWGGTGELFF.

V gene TRBV2 combines with J gene TRBJ2-1; D remains ambiguous. CDR1 is SNHLY and CDR2 is FYNNEI in the germline V gene. This CDR3 region has 13 residues. V lost 6 bases and J 3 bases, leaving 9 bases between the germline ends. The CDR3 bases are TGTGCCAGCAGAGTGGCGCGCTACAATGAGCAGTTCTTC. This sequence encodes CASRVARYNEQFF.

This chain links TRBV12-5 with TRBJ2-4, with 9 positions matching TRBD1. With V trimmed by 3 bases and J by 4 bases, 10 bases remained unmatched. The CDR3 is made up of 17 amino acids. The germline CDR1 and CDR2 sequences are LGHNT and FRNRAP. Written as DNA, the CDR3 is TGTGCTAGTGGTTTTGCAACAGGGGGCAAGGAGAAAAACATTCAGTACTTC. It translates to CASGFATGGKEKNIQYF.

For this clonotype: This may be a read error: a much more frequent sequence differs by one nucleotide. This chain links TRBV29-1 with TRBJ2-5, with 9 bases identical to TRBD2. The CDR3 extends over 19 amino acids. Germline V lookup: CDR1 SQVTM, CDR2 ANQGSEA. Trimming removed 4 bases from V and 11 bases from J; junction bases left unmatched: 29. The CDR3 nucleotides read TGCAGCGTTGGTCGTGCTAGCGGGACCCATATTAGCTCCTACAATGAGCAGTACTTC. This codes for CSVGRASGTHISSYNEQYF.

This clonotype has a count of ten or more. The rearrangement uses TRBV7-2 and TRBJ2-1; 10 bases are a match to TRBD2. The CDR3 consists of 15 residues. J was trimmed by 7 bases and V by 2 bases; bases with no gene match: 5. Per germline, CDR1 SGHTA and CDR2 FQGNSA. CDR3 nucleotide sequence: TGTGCCAGCAGCTTATCGGCTAGCGGGGGTAATGAGCAGTTCTTC. It codes for CASSLSASGGNEQFF.

This clonotype was found a few times. The V gene is TRBV9, the J gene TRBJ1-2; D remains ambiguous. The CDR3 loop spans 14 amino acids. CDR1 is SGDLS and CDR2 is YYNGEE in the germline V gene. V lost 7 bases, J lost 0 bases, and 13 bases lay in between. The CDR3 bases are TGTGCCAGCGCCCAGACGGACTCTAACTATGGCTACACCTTC. Encoded protein: CASAQTDSNYGYTF.

This clonotype was counted between two and nine times. This sequence joins TRBV14 and TRBJ2-1, with TRBD2 as a possible D gene (5 bases). The V end was cut by 1 base, the J end by 7 bases, with 23 bases between. Germline-derived CDR1 and CDR2 are SGHDN and FVKESK. This CDR3 comprises 18 residues. The CDR3 is CASSQADPEQPGWNEQFF. In DNA form, the CDR3 reads TGTGCCAGCAGCCAAGCAGATCCAGAGCAACCGGGATGGAATGAGCAGTTCTTC.

There are many counts of this clonotype. A junction boundary mismatches the germline segment, possibly from a read error. V and J are TRBV12-3 or TRBV12-4 and TRBJ2-3; D possibly corresponds to TRBD1 (8 bases). The CDR3 runs to 15 residues. Here the CDR3 reads CASTSLQGGKWGYFF. The CDR3 DNA follows: TGTGCCAGCACCTCGTTACAGGGGGGGAAATGGGGGTATTTCTTT.

This clonotype was counted at least ten times. V and J are TRBV2 and TRBJ1-5, with D possibly matching TRBD1 (5 bases). The CDR3 is made up of 15 amino acids. The ends were cut back, 4 bases at V and 2 bases at J, with 12 bases in the middle. The germline V gene has CDR1 SNHLY and CDR2 FYNNEI. The CDR3 loop is CASSGEGDGNQPQHF. In nucleotides, the CDR3 is TGTGCCAGCAGTGGGGAAGGGGACGGCAATCAGCCCCAGCATTTT.

This clonotype was seen repeatedly, ten times or more. This rearrangement joins TRBV20-1 to TRBJ2-7; 7 bases agree with TRBD2. The CDR3 runs 14 residues. V lost 1 base, J lost 1 base, and 4 bases stayed unmatched. Looked up from germline, CDR1 is DFQATT and CDR2 is SNEGSKA (reference sequence). The CDR3 sequence: CSARVGGLSYEQYF. DNA for the CDR3: TGCAGTGCTAGAGTCGGGGGACTATCCTACGAGCAGTACTTC.

As concerns this clonotype: A much larger clone sits a single nucleotide away, making a read error possible. This chain uses TRBV12-3 or TRBV12-4 with TRBJ2-1, with a possible D match to TRBD2 (6 bases). The CDR3 has 15 residues. Written as DNA, the CDR3 is TGTGCCAGCAGTCCGGGACTTAGGGGCGCCAATGAGCGGTTCTTC. Amino acids: CASSPGLRGANERFF.

In its sample, this clonotype was seen a few times. The V call is TRBV4-3, the J call TRBJ2-7; 9 nucleotides line up with TRBD2. J gave up 1 base and V 5 bases, and 6 bases lay outside the gene matches. There are 15 residues in the CDR3. CDR1 and CDR2 (germline): LGHNA, YSLEER. CDR3 residues: CASSSLAGMSYEQYF. For the CDR3, the DNA is TGCGCCAGCAGCTCTCTAGCGGGAATGTCCTACGAGCAGTACTTC.